The clone carrying this TCR beta chain was observed a handful of times. This specimen comes from a study of blood T cell repertoires in COVID-19. Looking at the study overall: The analysed material was cDNA or gDNA that came from T cells, B-cell-depleted T cells, or PBMCs.

Under the authors' procedure: Nucleated cell number was recorded as an estimate derived from reference gene primer amplification. Sequenced by immunoSEQ multiplex PCR; TCRdb stores in-frame clones only, minus some. V and J calls and clone size are as listed in that table; D and trimming were resolved from the DNA. The data hold under 300,000 clones, with approximately 86% observed a single time. This receptor was taken from a woman aged 70-85 years with active or convalescent COVID-19. Sample: peripheral blood.

This chain's CDR3 is CASSEVEPDYGYTF. DNA for the CDR3: TGTGCCAGCAGTGAAGTGGAGCCCGATTATGGCTACACCTTC. The chain carries TRBV2 and TRBJ1-2; the D is unclear. The germline V and J ends were trimmed by 1 base and 5 bases, with 11 bases remaining between them. Per the germline V gene, CDR1 is SNHLY and CDR2 is FYNNEI. The CDR3 runs to 14 residues.